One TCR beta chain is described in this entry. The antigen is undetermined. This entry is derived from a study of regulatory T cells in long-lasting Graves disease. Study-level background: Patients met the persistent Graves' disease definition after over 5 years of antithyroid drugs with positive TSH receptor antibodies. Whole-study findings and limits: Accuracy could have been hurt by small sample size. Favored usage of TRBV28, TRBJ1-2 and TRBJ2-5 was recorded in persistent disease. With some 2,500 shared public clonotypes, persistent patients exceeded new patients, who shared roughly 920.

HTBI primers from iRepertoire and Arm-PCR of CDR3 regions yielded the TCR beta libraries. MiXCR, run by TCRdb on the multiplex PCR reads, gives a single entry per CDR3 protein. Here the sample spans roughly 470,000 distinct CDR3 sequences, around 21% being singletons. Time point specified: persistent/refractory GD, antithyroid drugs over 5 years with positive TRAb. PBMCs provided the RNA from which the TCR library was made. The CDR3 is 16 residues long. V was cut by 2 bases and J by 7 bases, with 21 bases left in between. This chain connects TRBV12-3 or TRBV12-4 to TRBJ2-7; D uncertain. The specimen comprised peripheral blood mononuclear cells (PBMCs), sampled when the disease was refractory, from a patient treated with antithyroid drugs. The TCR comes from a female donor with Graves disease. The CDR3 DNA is TGTGCCAGCAGTTTACCCCGGACGTCGGTCCAAGGGGAGCAGTACTTC. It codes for CASSLPRTSVQGEQYF.